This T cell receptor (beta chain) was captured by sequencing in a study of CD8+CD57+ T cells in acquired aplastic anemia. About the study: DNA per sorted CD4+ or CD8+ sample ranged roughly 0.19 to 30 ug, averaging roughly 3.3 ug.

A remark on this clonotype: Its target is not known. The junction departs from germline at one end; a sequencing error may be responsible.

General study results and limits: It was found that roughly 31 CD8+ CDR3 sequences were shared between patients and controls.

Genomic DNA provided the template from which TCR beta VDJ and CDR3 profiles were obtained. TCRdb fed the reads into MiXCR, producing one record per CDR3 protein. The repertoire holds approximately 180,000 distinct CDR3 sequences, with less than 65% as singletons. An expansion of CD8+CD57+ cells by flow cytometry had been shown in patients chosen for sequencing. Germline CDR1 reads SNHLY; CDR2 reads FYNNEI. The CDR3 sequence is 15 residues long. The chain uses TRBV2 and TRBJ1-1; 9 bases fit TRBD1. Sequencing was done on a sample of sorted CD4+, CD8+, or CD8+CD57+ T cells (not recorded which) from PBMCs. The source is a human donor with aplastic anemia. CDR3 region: CASIGDRVLGTEASF. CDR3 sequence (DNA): TGTGCCAGCATCGGGGACAGGGTTCTAGGCACTGAAGCTTCCTTT.